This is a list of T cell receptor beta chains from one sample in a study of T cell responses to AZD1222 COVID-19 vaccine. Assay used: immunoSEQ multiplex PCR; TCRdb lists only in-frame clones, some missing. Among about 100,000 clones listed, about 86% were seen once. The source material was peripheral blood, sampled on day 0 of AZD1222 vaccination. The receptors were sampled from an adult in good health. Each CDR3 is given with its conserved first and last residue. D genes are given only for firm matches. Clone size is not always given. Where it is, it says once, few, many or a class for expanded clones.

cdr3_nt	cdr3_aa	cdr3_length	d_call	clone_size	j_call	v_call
TGTGCCAGCAGCCCAGGACAGGGCTATAATTCACCCCTCCACTTT	CASSPGQGYNSPLHF	15	TRBD1	.	TRBJ1-6	TRBV28
TGTGCCAGCAGCCTGCACGGACCCTATGGCTACACCTTC	CASSLHGPYGYTF	13	.	.	TRBJ1-2	TRBV12-3/TRBV12-4
TGTGCCAGCAGTATGGGCGGGAGAGATACCGGGGAGCTGTTTTTT	CASSMGGRDTGELFF	15	TRBD2	.	TRBJ2-2	TRBV2
TGTGCCAGCAGCTTACAGACAGGGTTAAGGCAGCCCCAGCATTTT	CASSLQTGLRQPQHF	15	TRBD1	.	TRBJ1-5	TRBV7-2
TGTGCCAGCAGCCCACGGTCAGGGGAGACCCAGTACTTC	CASSPRSGETQYF	13	.	.	TRBJ2-5	TRBV5-5
TGTGCCAGCAGCCAGGCCGGGACAGGGAGGCCCGGGGAGCTGTTTTTT	CASSQAGTGRPGELFF	16	TRBD1	.	TRBJ2-2	TRBV3-1/TRBV3-2
TGCGCCAGCAGCGCCCTCGGGGAAAACATATATTTT	CASSALGENIYF	12	.	.	TRBJ1-3	TRBV5-1
TGTGCCAGCAGTACCCGGGACACTTATGGCTACACCTTC	CASSTRDTYGYTF	13	.	.	TRBJ1-2	TRBV6-2/TRBV6-3
TGTGCCAGCAGTTTACAGGGAAGGGGAGCTTTCTTT	CASSLQGRGAFF	12	.	few	TRBJ1-1	TRBV28
TGTGCCAGCAGTGAAGCTAACTATGGCTACACCTTC	CASSEANYGYTF	12	.	.	TRBJ1-2	TRBV2
TGTGCCAGCTCACCCCCGGGTTGGGCGGCGAACACTGAAGCTTTCTTT	CASSPPGWAANTEAFF	16	.	.	TRBJ1-1	TRBV18
TGTGCCAGTAGGGATTCTGGAAACACCATATATTTT	CASRDSGNTIYF	12	.	.	TRBJ1-3	TRBV19
TGTGCCAGCAGTTCAGGGGTAGCTGAAAAACTGTTTTTT	CASSSGVAEKLFF	13	.	once	TRBJ1-4	TRBV2
TGTGCCAGTAGTATTGGGGTAGGGGACGAGCAGTACTTC	CASSIGVGDEQYF	13	.	.	TRBJ2-7	TRBV19
TGTGCCAGCAGCCCCGGGACGGTTGGAAACACCATATATTTT	CASSPGTVGNTIYF	14	.	once	TRBJ1-3	TRBV7-8
TGTGCCAGTAGTATAGATAGTAAGCGGAGCACAGATACGCAGTATTTT	CASSIDSKRSTDTQYF	16	.	.	TRBJ2-3	TRBV19
TGTGCCAGCACCCCGACACAGGGGGGAGGTCCTGGCTACACCTTC	CASTPTQGGGPGYTF	15	TRBD1	.	TRBJ1-2	TRBV6-5